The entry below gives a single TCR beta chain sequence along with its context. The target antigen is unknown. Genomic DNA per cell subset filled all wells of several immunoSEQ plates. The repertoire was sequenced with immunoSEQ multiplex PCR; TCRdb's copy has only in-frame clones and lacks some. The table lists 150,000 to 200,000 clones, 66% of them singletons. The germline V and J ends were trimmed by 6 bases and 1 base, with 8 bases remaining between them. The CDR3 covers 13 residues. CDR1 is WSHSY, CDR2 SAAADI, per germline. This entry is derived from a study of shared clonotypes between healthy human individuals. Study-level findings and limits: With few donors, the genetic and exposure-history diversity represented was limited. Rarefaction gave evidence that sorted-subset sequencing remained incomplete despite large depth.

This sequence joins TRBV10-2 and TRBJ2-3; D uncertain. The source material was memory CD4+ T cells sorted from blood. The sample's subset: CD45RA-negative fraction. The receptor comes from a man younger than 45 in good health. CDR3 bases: TGCGCCAGCAGCCTAGTGGGCACAGATACGCAGTATTTT. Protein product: CASSLVGTDTQYF.